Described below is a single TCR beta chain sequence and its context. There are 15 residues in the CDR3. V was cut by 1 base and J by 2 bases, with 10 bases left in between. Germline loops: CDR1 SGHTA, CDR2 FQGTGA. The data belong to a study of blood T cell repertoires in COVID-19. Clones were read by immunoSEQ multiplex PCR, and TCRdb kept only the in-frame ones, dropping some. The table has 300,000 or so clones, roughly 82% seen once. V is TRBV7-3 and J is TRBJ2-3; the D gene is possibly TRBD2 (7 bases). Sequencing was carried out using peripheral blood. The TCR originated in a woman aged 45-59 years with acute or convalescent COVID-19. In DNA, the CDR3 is TGTGCCAGCAGCTTAAGCGGGGGCGTCACAGATACGCAGTATTTT. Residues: CASSLSGGVTDTQYF.